This T cell receptor beta chain was observed in a study of shared clonotypes between healthy human individuals. Study results and limitations: Non-shared clonotypes showed lower generation probabilities than clonotypes common to all four donors. The naive CD4 repertoires of a handful of donors were compared, and roughly 5.1% of clonotypes were shared. Despite large depth, rarefaction showed incomplete sorted-subset sequencing.

Profiling relied on immunoSEQ multiplex PCR, and the TCRdb table lists in-frame clones only, not all of them. The table lists around 2,000,000 clones, about 95% of them singletons, with 1.2% in the top ten. CD45RO-negative, CCR7-positively selected cells formed the naive CD8 fraction, excluding terminally differentiated effector memory CD45RA+ cells. Each of the donors was a healthy adult who was HIV-negative and had not had a recent acute infection or vaccination. From germline, CDR1 is LNHDA and CDR2 SQIVND (reference sequence). Trimming removed 10 bases from V and 4 bases from J; junction bases left unmatched: 10. The CDR3 loop spans 13 amino acids. Concerning this clone: Its target is unknown.

The source material was naive CD8+ T cells sorted from blood. The sequence was collected from a young man in good health. The chain links TRBV19 to TRBJ2-7, with TRBD1 matching over 7 bases. CDR3 bases: TGTGCCACCTCCGGGACAGCAAAATACGAGCAGTACTTC. It encodes CATSGTAKYEQYF.